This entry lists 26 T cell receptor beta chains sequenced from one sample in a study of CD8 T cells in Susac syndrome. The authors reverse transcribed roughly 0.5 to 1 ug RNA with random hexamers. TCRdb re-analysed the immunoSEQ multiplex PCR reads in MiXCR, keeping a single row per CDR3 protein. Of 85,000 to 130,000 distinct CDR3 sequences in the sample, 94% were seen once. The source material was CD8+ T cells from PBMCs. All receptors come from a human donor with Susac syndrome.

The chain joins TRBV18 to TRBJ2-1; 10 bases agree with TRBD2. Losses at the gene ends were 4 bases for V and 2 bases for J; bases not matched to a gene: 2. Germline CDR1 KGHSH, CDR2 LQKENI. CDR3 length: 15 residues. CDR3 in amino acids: CASSLAGGTYNEQFF. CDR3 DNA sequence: TGTGCCAGCTCACTAGCGGGGGGAACCTACAATGAGCAGTTCTTC.

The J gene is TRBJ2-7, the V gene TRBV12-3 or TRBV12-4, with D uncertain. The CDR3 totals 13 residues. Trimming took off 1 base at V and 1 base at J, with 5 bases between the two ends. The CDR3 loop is CASSLGLSYEQYF. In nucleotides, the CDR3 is TGTGCCAGCAGTTTAGGGCTGTCCTACGAGCAGTACTTC.

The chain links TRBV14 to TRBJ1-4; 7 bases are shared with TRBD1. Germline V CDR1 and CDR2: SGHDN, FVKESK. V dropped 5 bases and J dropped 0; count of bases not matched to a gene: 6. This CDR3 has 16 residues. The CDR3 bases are TGTGCCAGCAGCTCTCGACAGGGTGCAACTAATGAAAAACTGTTTTTT. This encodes CASSSRQGATNEKLFF.

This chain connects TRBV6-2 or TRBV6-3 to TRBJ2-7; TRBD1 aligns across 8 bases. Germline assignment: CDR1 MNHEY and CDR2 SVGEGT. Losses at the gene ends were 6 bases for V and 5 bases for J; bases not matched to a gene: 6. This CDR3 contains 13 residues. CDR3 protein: CASRDRVRNEQYF. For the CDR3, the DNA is TGTGCCAGCAGGGACAGGGTGCGAAACGAGCAGTACTTC.

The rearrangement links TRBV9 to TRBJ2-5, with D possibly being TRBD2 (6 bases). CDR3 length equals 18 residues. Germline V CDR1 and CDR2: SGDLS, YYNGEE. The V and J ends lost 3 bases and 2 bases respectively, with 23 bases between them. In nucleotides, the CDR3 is TGTGCCAGCAGCGAGGCCTTAGGGTTGGAGGGCCTGCAAGAGACCCAGTACTTC. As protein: CASSEALGLEGLQETQYF. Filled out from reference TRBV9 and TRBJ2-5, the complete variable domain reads DSGVTQTPKHLITATGQRVTLRCSPRSGDLSVYWYQQSLDQGLQFLIQYYNGEERAKGNILERFSAQQFPDLHSELNLSSLELGDSALYFCASSEALGLEGLQETQYFGPGTRLLVL.

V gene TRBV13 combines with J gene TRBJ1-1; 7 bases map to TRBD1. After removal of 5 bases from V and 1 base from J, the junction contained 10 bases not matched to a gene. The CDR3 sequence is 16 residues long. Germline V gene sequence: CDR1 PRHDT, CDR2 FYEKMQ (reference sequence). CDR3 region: CASSPDRVGKNTEAFF. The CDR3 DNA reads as TGTGCCAGCAGCCCCGACAGGGTGGGGAAGAACACTGAAGCTTTCTTT.

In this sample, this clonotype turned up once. CDR3 DNA sequence: TGTGCCAGCAGCTCCGTGACCGGGGAGCTGTTTTTT. This gives the protein CASSSVTGELFF. This chain connects TRBV7-3 to TRBJ2-2; D is unclear. This CDR3 region has 12 residues. V was cut by 4 bases and J by 5 bases, with 5 bases left in between. The V gene's germline CDR1 is SGHTA and CDR2 FQGTGA.

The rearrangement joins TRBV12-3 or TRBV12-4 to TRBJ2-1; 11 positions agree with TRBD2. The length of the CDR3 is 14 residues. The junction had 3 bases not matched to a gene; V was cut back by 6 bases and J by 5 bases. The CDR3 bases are TGTGCCAGCAGCCAACTAGCGGGGGACAATGAGCAGTTCTTC. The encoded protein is CASSQLAGDNEQFF.

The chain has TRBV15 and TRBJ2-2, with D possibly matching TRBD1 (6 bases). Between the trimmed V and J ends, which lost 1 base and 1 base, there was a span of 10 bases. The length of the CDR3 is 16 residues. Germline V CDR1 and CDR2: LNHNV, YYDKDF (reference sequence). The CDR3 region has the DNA TGTGCCACCAGCAGAGGTTCGACAGGGAACACCGGGGAGCTGTTTTTT. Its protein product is CATSRGSTGNTGELFF.

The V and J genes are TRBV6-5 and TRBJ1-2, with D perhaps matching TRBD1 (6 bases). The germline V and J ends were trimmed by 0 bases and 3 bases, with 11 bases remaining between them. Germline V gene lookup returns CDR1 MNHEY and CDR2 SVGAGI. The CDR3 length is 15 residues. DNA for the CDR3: TGTGCCAGCAGTTACTCGTCCAGGGGAGACTATGGCTACACCTTC. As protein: CASSYSSRGDYGYTF.

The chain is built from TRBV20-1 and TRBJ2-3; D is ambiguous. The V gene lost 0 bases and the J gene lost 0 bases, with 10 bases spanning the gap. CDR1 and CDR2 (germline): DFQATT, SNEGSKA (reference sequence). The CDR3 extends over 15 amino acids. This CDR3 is CSARDTVTSTDTQYF. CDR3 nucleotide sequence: TGCAGTGCTAGAGATACAGTGACTAGCACAGATACGCAGTATTTT.

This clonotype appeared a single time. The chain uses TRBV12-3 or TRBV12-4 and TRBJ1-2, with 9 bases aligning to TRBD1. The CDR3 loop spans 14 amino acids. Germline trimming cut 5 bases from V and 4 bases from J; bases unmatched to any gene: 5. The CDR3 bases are TGTGCCAGCAGTCAAGGGACAGGGAGCTATGGCTACACCTTC. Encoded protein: CASSQGTGSYGYTF.

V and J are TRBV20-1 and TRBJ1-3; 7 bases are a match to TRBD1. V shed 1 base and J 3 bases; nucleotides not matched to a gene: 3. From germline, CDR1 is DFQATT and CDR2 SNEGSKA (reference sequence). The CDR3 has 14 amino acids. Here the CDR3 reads CSARVGGGGNTIYF. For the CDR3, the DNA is TGCAGTGCTAGAGTAGGGGGCGGTGGAAACACCATATATTTT.

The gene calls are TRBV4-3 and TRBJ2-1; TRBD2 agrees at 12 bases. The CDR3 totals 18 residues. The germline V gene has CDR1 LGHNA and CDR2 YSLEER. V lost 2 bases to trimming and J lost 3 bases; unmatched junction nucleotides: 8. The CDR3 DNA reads TGCGCCAGCAGCCAATTCTCCTCGACTAGCGGGGGCTACAATGAGCAGTTCTTC. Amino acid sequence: CASSQFSSTSGGYNEQFF.

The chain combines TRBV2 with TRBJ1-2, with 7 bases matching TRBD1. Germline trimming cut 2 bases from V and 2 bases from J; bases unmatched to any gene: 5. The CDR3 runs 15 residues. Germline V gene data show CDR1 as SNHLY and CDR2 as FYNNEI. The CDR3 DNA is TGTGCCAGCAGTGAAACCTACAGGGGCAACTATGGCTACACCTTC. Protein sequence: CASSETYRGNYGYTF.

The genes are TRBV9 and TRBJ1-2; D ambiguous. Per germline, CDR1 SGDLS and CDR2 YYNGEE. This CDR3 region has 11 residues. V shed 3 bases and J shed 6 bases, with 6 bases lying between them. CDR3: CASSGPNGYTF. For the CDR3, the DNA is TGTGCCAGCAGCGGCCCCAATGGCTACACCTTC.

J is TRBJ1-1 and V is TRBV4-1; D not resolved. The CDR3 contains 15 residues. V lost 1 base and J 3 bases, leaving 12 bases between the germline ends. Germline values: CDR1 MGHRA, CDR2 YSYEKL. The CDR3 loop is CASSQASAAYTEAFF. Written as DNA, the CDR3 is TGCGCCAGCAGCCAAGCCTCAGCAGCTTACACTGAAGCTTTCTTT.

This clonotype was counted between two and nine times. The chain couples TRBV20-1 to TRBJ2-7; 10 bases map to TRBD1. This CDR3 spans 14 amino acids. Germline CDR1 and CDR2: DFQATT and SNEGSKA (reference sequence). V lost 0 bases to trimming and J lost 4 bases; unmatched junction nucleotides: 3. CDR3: CSARDGDRGYEQYF. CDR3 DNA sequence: TGCAGTGCTAGAGATGGGGACAGGGGTTACGAGCAGTACTTC.

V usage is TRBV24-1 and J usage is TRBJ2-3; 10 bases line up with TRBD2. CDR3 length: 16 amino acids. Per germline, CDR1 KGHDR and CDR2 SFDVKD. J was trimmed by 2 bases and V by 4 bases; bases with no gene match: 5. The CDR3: CATSDPSGGHTDTQYF. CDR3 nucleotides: TGTGCCACCAGTGACCCTAGCGGGGGCCACACAGATACGCAGTATTTT.

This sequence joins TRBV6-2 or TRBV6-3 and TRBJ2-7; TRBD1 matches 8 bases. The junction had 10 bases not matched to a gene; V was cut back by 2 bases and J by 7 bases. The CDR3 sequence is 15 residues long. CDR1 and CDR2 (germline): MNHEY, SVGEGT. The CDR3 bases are TGTGCCAGCAGTTACCCCGACAGGGGCGAAAGGGAGCAGTACTTC. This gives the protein CASSYPDRGEREQYF.

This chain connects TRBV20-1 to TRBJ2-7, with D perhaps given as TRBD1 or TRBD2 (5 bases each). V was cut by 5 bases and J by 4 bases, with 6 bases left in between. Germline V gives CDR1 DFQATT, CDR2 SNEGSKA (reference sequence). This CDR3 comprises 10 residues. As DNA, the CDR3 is TGCAGTGCTGGGGGATACGAGCAGTACTTC. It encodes CSAGGYEQYF.

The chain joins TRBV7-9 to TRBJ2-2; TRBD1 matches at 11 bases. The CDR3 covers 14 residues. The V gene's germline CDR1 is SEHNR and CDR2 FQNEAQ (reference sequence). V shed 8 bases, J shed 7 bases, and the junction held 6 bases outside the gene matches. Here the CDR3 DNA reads TGTGCCAGCTGGGGACAGGGGGACATCGGGGAGCTGTTTTTT. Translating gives CASWGQGDIGELFF.

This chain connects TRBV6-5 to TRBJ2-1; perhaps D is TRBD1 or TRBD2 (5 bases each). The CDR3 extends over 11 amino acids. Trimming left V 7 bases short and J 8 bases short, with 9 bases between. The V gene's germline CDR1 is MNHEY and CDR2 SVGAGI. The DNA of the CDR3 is TGTGCCAGCACCCTGGGGGATGAGCAGTTCTTC. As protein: CASTLGDEQFF.

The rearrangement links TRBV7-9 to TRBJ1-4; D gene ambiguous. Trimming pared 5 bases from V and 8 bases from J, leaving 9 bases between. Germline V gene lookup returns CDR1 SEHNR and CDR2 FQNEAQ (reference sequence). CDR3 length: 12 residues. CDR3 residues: CASSPGSEKLFF. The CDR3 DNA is TGTGCCAGCAGCCCCGGTAGCGAAAAACTGTTTTTT.

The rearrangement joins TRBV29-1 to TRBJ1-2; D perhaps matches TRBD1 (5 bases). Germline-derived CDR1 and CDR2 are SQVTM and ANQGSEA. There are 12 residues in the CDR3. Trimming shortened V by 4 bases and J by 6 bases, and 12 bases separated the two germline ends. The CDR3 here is CSVVAGLDGYTF. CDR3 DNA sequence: TGCAGCGTTGTGGCAGGGCTGGATGGCTACACCTTC.

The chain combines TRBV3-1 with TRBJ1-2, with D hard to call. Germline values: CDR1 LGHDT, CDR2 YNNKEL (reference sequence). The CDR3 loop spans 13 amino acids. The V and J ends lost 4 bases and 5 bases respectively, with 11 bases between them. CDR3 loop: CASSPTDNYGYTF. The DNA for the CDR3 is TGTGCCAGCAGCCCGACCGACAATTATGGCTACACCTTC.